This TCR beta chain was recorded in a study of low-dose radiotherapy and immunotherapy resistance in tumors. Regarding time point: after trial treatment. The treatment denotes: LDRT plus nivolumab, ipilimumab, low-dose cyclophosphamide and aspirin (RACIN trial). This clonotype was counted at least ten times. The CDR3 runs 15 residues. The trim removed 6 bases at V and 6 bases at J, leaving 11 bases unmatched. TRAV and TRBV primers primed cDNA for both TCRalpha and TCRbeta. A constant-region primer paired with the V-primer adapter amplified TCRs over 20 PCR cycles. TCRdb processed the reads anew with MiXCR; each CDR3 protein has one entry. The sample has approximately 100,000 distinct CDR3 sequences; 20% to 25% are singletons.

The sequence was obtained from a male donor with prostate cancer. This rearrangement joins TRBV12-3 or TRBV12-4 to TRBJ2-3; 8 bases agree with TRBD2. This sample comprised PBMCs, obtained after low-dose radiotherapy plus immunotherapy. Here the CDR3 reads CASRLSAGGGDTQYF. The DNA for the CDR3 is TGTGCCAGCAGACTCTCGGCGGGGGGTGGGGATACGCAGTATTTT.